This TCR beta chain derives from a study of T cell responses to AZD1222 COVID-19 vaccine (dated by TCRdb to the early 2020s). Turning to the overall study: A total of 240 or so trial participants underwent TCR sequencing, of whom 200 to 220 had received two doses of AZD1222 and some 25 had received two doses of the MenACWY control vaccine. Trial participants were enrolled by age into subgroups of 18-55, 56-69 and 70-plus years, and roughly 150, 30 and 60 TCR-sequenced participants, respectively, were included in these subgroups.

The label giving this sample's time point can be read as: about 28 days (+/-7) after the second vaccine dose. AZD1222 recipients with second doses at about 4 weeks or about 12 weeks were pooled, because spike-specific TCR depth and breadth did not differ between schedules. Samples from vaccinated people were obtained from the UK trials COV001 and COV002, which included a single-blind randomized controlled phase 2/3 trial of AZD1222 (ChAdOx1 nCoV-19) in healthy adults. Trial participant PBMC samples were collected at day 0 and day 28 after the second dose for TCRbeta chain sequencing. This clone registers as medium-sized (0.01 to 0.1%) within its sample. Its recognized antigen is unknown. No base qualities exist here, and no much larger clone lies one base off it. Here is what the overall study found, with its caveats: Nearly half of unique spike-specific TCRs reportedly recognized epitopes outside regions mutated in the B.1.351 and B.1.1.7 variants. The vaccine-associated CD4 TCRs covered the entire spike protein, and the dominant responses fell in regions 160-218 and 743-854. The 56-69-year group was small, and its depth increase did not reach significance, likely because of low power. Because no day 14 peak-response samples were available, repertoires were characterized only after the peak T cell response. After two AZD1222 doses, spike-specific TCR breadth and depth were significantly higher than at day 0 and than in MenACWY recipients. Participants were mostly white British, with more females than males. The authors suggested clonal diversity may have been underestimated. Conclusions about previously exposed vaccinees are limited, since just a handful of AZD1222 recipients were seropositive for SARS-CoV-2 at baseline.

The CDR3 regions of human TCRbeta chains were analyzed by immunosequencing. For the original study's pipeline: Repertoire TCRs were checked for matches against a reference library of SARS-CoV-2-specific TCRs that had been generated using the MIRA antigen-specificity platform. Breadth meant the fraction of unique TCRs that were SARS-CoV-2-associated, whereas depth meant the fraction of total T cells that were SARS-CoV-2-associated. Using the MIRA data, each spike-specific TCR was assigned both to the spike region to which the TCR was reactive and to a CD4 or CD8 class. Log10-transformed breadth and depth values were compared by one-way ANOVA with Sidak's multiple comparisons tests. Imported from immuneACCESS, the table was reduced by TCRdb to in-frame sequences with V and J called. These copies leave out some clones; in studies compared against another copy, an unresolved V gene accounts for under half, and the cause of the remainder is not known. V and J calls and clone size are those listed in that table; D and trimming were worked out from the DNA. The sample records under 20,000 clones, around 81% of which are singletons. The leading ten clones occupy around 20% of the sample.

The sequence was obtained from an adult who received the AZD1222 COVID-19 vaccine. This material consisted of peripheral blood, taken 28 days after the second AZD1222 dose.

The nucleotide sequence reads as follows: TGTGCCAGCAGTTACTCGAATCGTGAGACCGTGAGCACAGATACGCAGTATTTT. The resulting protein is CASSYSNRETVSTDTQYF. The chain links TRBV6-2 or TRBV6-3 with TRBJ2-3, with an unclear D gene assignment. Trimming removed 0 bases from V and 0 bases from J, leaving 16 bases between the germline ends. The germline V gene specifies MNHEY as CDR1 and SVGEGT as CDR2. The CDR3 numbers 18 residues from cysteine through phenylalanine. Left in the record is the CDR3 DNA by itself, 54 bases read in frame from the first base.